This T cell receptor (beta chain) came from a study of cytomegalovirus exposure and HLA in healthy donors. CDR1 and CDR2 from the germline V gene are GTSNPN and SVGIG (reference sequence). V gave up 5 bases and J gave up 3 bases, with 4 bases separating them. The CDR3 sequence is 11 residues long. The PCR ran on 60 Vbeta and 13 Jbeta primers. Sequencing was performed with immunoSEQ multiplex PCR; in TCRdb, only in-frame clones are kept and a portion is missing. This table lists around 63,000 clones. Study-wide findings and caveats: In the analysis, some V segments, TRBV6-2 and TRBV6-3 included, were excluded as indistinguishable. Further analysis, carried out later, found HLA-associated TCR beta chains more clonally expanded than equally common other chains.

To note about this clone: Its specificity is not known.

Sequencing was performed on PBMCs. The chain uses TRBV30 and TRBJ1-4; unclear D gene. This receptor was identified in a woman younger than 45 in good health and CMV-seronegative. The CDR3 nucleotides read TGTGCCTGGTCTTCTAATGAAAAACTGTTTTTT. This codes for CAWSSNEKLFF.